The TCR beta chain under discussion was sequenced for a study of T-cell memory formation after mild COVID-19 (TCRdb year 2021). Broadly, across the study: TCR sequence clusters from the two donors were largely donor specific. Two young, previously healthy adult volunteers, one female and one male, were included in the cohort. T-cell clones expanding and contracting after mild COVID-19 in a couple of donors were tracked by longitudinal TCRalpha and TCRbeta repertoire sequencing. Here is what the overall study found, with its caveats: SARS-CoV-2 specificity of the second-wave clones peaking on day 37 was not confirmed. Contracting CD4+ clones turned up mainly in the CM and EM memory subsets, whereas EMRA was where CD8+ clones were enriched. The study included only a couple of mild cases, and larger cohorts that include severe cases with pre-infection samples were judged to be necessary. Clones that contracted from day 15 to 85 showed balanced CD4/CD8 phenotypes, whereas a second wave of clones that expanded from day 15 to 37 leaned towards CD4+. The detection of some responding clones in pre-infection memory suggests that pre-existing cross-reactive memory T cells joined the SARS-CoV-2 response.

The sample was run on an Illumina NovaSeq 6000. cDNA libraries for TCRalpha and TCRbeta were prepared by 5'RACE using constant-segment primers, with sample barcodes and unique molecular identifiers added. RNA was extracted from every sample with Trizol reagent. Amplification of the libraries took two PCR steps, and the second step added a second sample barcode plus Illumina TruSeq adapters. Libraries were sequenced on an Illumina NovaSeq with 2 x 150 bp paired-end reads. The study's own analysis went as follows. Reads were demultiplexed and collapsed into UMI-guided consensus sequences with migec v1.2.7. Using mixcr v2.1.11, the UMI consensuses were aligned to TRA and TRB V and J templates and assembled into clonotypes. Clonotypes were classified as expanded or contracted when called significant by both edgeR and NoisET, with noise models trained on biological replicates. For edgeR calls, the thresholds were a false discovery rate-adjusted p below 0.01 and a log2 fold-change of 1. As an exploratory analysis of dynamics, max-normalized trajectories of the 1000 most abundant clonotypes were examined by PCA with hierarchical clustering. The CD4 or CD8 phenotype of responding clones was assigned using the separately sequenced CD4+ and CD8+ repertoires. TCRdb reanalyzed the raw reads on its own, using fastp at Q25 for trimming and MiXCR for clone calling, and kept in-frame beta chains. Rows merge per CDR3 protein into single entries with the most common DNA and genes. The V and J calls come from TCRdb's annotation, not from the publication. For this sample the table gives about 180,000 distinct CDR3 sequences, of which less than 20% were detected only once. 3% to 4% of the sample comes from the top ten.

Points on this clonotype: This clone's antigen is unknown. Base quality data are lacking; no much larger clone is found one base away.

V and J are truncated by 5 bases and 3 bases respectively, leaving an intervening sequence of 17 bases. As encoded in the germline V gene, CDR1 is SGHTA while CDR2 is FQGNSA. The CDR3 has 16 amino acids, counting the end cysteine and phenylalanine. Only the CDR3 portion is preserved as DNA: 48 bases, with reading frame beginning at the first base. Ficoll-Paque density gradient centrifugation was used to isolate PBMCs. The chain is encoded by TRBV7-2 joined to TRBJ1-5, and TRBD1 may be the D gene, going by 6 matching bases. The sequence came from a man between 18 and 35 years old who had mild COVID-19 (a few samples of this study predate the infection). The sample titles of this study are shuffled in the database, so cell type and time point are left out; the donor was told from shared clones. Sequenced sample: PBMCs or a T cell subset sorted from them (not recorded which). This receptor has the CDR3 CASSLNGGLANQPQHF. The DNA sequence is TGTGCCAGCAGCCTCAACGGGGGGCTGGCCAATCAGCCCCAGCATTTT.